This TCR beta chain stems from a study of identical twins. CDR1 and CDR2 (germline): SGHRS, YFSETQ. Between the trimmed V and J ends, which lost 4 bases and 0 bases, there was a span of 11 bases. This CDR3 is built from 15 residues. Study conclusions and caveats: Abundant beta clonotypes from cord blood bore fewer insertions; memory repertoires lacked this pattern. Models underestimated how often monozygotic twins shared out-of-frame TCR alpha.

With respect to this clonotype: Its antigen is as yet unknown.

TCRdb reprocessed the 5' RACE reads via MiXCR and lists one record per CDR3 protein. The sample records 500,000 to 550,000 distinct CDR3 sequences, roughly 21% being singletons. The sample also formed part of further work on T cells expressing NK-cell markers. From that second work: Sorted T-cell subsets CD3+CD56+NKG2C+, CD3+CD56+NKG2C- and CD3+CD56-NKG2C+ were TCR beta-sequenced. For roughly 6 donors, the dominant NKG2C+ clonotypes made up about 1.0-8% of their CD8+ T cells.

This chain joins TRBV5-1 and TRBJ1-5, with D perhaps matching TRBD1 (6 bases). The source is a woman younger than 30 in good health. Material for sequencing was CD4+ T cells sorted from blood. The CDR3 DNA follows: TGCGCCAGCAGCGTCCAGGGGAATAGCAATCAGCCCCAGCATTTT. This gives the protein CASSVQGNSNQPQHF. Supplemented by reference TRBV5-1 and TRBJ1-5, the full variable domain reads KAGVTQTPRYLIKTRGQQVTLSCSPISGHRSVSWYQQTPGQGLQFLFEYFSETQRNKGNFPGRFSGRQFSNSRSEMNVSTLELGDSALYLCASSVQGNSNQPQHFGDGTRLSIL.